The 9 T cell receptor beta chains reported below all come from one sample, sequenced in a study of beta chain features in type 1 diabetes. Expressed TCRB transcripts were sequenced because the isolated RNA had all been reverse transcribed beforehand. Assay: immunoSEQ multiplex PCR; the TCRdb copy retains only in-frame clones and omits some. This sample has 390,000 or so clones; about 15% occur once, and the top ten carry about 0.034%. The sample taken for sequencing was naive CD4+ T cells from blood. The receptors come from a man under 40 in good health.

Only a few counts were recorded for this clone. The V and J genes are TRBV7-2 and TRBJ2-7, with TRBD2 matching over 7 bases. Germline values: CDR1 SGHTA, CDR2 FQGNSA. There are 12 residues in the CDR3. The V and J ends lost 5 bases and 6 bases, in that order; junction bases with no gene match: 4. CDR3 region: CASSAWTSEQYF. For the CDR3, the DNA is TGTGCCAGCAGCGCCTGGACTAGCGAGCAGTACTTC.

The rearrangement links TRBV14 to TRBJ2-3; 7 nucleotides match TRBD1. Trimming at V came to 4 bases and at J to 8 bases, leaving 9 bases not matched to a gene. The CDR3 has 14 residues. Germline V gene data show CDR1 as SGHDN and CDR2 as FVKESK. CDR3 region: CASSLGGPAVTQYF. The CDR3 bases are TGTGCCAGCAGCCTAGGGGGCCCGGCGGTTACGCAGTATTTT.

This clone was seen more than once but under ten times. The V call is TRBV4-1, the J call TRBJ2-5, with TRBD1 matching 11 bases. CDR3 length: 16 amino acids. The trim removed 4 bases at V and 4 bases at J, leaving 8 bases unmatched. Germline V gene sequence: CDR1 MGHRA, CDR2 YSYEKL. CDR3 protein: CASSPRSDRGRETQYF. As DNA, the CDR3 is TGCGCCAGCAGCCCCCGTTCGGACAGGGGGCGAGAGACCCAGTACTTC.

A few counts support this clone. The CDR3 spells CASGLVKVGSQYF. The DNA for the CDR3 is TGTGCTAGTGGTTTGGTAAAGGTCGGGAGCCAGTACTTC. The chain is built from TRBV12-5 and TRBJ2-5, with D possibly being TRBD2 (6 bases). Germline V CDR1 and CDR2: LGHNT, FRNRAP. V lost 0 bases, J lost 10 bases, and 12 bases lay in between. This CDR3 comprises 13 residues.

This clone occurred many times. CDR3 region: CSATGTGRAPYEQYF. The CDR3 bases are TGCAGCGCTACCGGGACAGGCCGGGCGCCCTACGAGCAGTACTTC. This chain connects TRBV29-1 to TRBJ2-7, with 8 bases identical to TRBD1. V dropped 7 bases and J dropped 2; count of bases not matched to a gene: 13. The CDR3 has 15 amino acids. CDR1 is SQVTM and CDR2 is ANQGSEA in the germline V gene.

The sample holds a few counts of this clone. This chain uses TRBV29-1 with TRBJ2-2; D perhaps matches TRBD1 (5 bases). V was trimmed by 4 bases and J by 4 bases, leaving 10 bases between them. The CDR3 is 13 amino acids. Germline loops: CDR1 SQVTM, CDR2 ANQGSEA. The CDR3 nucleotides are TGCAGCGTTGTCCGACAGACCACCGGGGAGCTGTTTTTT. It yields the protein CSVVRQTTGELFF.

V gene TRBV27 combines with J gene TRBJ2-3; no firm D call. The CDR3 runs to 17 residues. Trimming took off 5 bases at V and 2 bases at J, with 20 bases between the two ends. Germline V gives CDR1 MNHEY, CDR2 SMNVEV (reference sequence). CDR3 sequence reads: CASSRTAPGVTTDTQYF. The CDR3 coding sequence is TGTGCCAGCAGTCGTACTGCTCCAGGCGTAACCACAGATACGCAGTATTTT.

The chain recombines TRBV27 with TRBJ1-6; D perhaps matches TRBD1 (5 bases). This CDR3 is 15 amino acids long. V was shortened by 3 bases and J by 7 bases, with 13 bases between the two germline ends. Germline assignment: CDR1 MNHEY and CDR2 SMNVEV (reference sequence). This CDR3 reads CASSFTGPTNSPLHF. In DNA form, the CDR3 reads TGTGCCAGCAGTTTCACGGGACCGACAAATTCACCCCTCCACTTT.

The rearrangement uses TRBV29-1 and TRBJ2-1; TRBD2 aligns across 9 bases. The CDR3 extends over 14 amino acids. The trim removed 4 bases at V and 4 bases at J, leaving 5 bases unmatched. CDR1 and CDR2 from the germline V gene are SQVTM and ANQGSEA. The CDR3 region has the DNA TGCAGCGTTGGAGCTAGCGGGAATTACAATGAGCAGTTCTTC. It encodes CSVGASGNYNEQFF.